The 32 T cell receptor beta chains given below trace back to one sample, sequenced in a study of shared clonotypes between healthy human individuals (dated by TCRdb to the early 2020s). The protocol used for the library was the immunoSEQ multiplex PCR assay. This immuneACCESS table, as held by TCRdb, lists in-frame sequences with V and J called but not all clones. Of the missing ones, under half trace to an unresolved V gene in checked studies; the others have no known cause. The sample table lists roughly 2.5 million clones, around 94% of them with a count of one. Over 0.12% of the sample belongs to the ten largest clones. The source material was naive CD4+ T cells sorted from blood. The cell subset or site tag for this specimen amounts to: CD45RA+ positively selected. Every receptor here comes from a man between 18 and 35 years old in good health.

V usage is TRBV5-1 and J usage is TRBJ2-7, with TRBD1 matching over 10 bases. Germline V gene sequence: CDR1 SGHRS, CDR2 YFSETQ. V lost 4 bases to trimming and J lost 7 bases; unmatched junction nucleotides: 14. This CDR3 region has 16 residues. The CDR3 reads CASSAQVDRGAGEQYF. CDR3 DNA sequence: TGCGCCAGCAGCGCTCAAGTGGACAGGGGGGCCGGGGAGCAGTACTTC. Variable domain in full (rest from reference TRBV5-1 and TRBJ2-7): KAGVTQTPRYLIKTRGQQVTLSCSPISGHRSVSWYQQTPGQGLQFLFEYFSETQRNKGNFPGRFSGRQFSNSRSEMNVSTLELGDSALYLCASSAQVDRGAGEQYFGPGTRLTVT.

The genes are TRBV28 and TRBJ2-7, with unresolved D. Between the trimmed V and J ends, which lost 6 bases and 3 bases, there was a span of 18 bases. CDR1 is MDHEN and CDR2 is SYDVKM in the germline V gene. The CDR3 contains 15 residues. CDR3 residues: CASRLRQADLYEQYF. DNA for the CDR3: TGTGCCAGCAGGCTCCGTCAGGCAGACCTCTACGAGCAGTACTTC.

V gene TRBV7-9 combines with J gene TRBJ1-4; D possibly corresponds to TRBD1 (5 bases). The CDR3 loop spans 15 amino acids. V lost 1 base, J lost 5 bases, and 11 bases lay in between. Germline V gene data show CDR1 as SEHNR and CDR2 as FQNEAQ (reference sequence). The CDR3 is CASSLGGDPNEKLFF. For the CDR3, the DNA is TGTGCCAGCAGCTTAGGGGGGGACCCAAATGAAAAACTGTTTTTT. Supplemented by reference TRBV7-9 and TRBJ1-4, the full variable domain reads DTGVSQNPRHKITKRGQNVTFRCDPISEHNRLYWYRQTLGQGPEFLTYFQNEAQLEKSRLLSDRFSAERPKGSFSTLEIQRTEQGDSAMYLCASSLGGDPNEKLFFGSGTQLSVL.

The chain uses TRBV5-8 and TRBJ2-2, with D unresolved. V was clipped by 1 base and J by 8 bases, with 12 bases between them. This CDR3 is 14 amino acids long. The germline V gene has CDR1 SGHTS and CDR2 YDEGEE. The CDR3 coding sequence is TGTGCCAGCAGCTTGATGGCAGCCGGAGGGGAGCTGTTTTTT. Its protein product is CASSLMAAGGELFF.

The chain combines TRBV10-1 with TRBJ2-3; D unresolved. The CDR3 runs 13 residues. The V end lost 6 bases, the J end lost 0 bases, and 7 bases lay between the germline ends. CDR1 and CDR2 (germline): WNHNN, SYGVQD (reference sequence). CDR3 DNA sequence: TGCGCCAGCAGAGAAGACAGCACAGATACGCAGTATTTT. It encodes CASREDSTDTQYF.

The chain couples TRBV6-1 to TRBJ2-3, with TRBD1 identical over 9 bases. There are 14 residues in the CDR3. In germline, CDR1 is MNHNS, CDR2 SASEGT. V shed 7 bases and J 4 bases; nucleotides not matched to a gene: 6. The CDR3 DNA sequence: TGTGCCAGCATGGGACAGGGATTGCCAGATACGCAGTATTTT. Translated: CASMGQGLPDTQYF.

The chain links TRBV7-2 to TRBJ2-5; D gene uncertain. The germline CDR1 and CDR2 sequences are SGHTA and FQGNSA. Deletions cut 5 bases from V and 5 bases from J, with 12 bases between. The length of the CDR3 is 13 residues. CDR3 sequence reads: CASSIRVWETQYF. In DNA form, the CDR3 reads TGTGCCAGCAGCATTCGAGTTTGGGAGACCCAGTACTTC. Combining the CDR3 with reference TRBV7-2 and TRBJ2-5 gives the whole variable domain GAGVSQSPSNKVTEKGKDVELRCDPISGHTALYWYRQSLGQGLEFLIYFQGNSAPDKSGLPSDRFSAERTGGSVSTLTIQRTQQEDSAVYLCASSIRVWETQYFGPGTRLLVL.

CDR3 DNA: TGCGCCAGCAGCTTGGGGACAGGCCCCGGAGCAACTAATGAAAAACTGTTTTTT. Residues: CASSLGTGPGATNEKLFF. This chain connects TRBV5-1 to TRBJ1-4; TRBD1 aligns across 7 bases. J gave up 0 bases and V 0 bases, and 8 bases lay outside the gene matches. Germline-derived CDR1 and CDR2 are SGHRS and YFSETQ. CDR3 size: 18 residues.

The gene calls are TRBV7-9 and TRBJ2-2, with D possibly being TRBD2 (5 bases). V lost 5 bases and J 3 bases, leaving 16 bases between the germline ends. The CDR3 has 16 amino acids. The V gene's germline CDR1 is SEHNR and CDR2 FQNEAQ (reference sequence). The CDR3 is CASSPFGGKDTGELFF. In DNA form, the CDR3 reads TGTGCCAGCAGCCCCTTCGGAGGAAAGGACACCGGGGAGCTGTTTTTT.

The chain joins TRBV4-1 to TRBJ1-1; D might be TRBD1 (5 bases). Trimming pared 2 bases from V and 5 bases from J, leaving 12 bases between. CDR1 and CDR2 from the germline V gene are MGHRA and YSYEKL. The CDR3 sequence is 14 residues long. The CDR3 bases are TGCGCCAGCAGCCAACCCCGACAGAAAACTGAAGCTTTCTTT. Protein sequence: CASSQPRQKTEAFF.

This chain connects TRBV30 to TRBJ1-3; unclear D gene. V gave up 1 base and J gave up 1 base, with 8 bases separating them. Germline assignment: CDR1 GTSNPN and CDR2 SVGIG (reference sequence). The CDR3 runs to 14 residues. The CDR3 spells CAWSGSLSGNTIYF. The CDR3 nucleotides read TGTGCCTGGAGTGGAAGTCTGTCTGGAAACACCATATATTTT.

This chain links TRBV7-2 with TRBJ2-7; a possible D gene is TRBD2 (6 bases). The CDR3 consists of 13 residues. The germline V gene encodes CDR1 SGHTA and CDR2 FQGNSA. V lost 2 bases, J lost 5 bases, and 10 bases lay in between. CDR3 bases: TGTGCCAGCAGCTTACGGCGGGACCACGAGCAGTACTTC. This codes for CASSLRRDHEQYF.

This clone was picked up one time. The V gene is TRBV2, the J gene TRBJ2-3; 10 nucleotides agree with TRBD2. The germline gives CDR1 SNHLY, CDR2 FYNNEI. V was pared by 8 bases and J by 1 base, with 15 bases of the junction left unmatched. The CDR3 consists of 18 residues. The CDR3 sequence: CASYQAGGLGVGTDTQYF. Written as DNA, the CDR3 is TGTGCCAGCTATCAAGCGGGAGGGCTCGGAGTTGGCACAGATACGCAGTATTTT.

DNA of the CDR3: TGTGCCAGCAGTTCCCAGGGAGACTATGGCTACACCTTC. It codes for CASSSQGDYGYTF. The rearrangement joins TRBV6-6 to TRBJ1-2, with a weak D call TRBD1 (5 bases). V lost 4 bases and J lost 3, with 9 bases in between. The CDR3 contains 13 residues. Germline V lookup: CDR1 MNHNY, CDR2 SVGAGI (reference sequence).

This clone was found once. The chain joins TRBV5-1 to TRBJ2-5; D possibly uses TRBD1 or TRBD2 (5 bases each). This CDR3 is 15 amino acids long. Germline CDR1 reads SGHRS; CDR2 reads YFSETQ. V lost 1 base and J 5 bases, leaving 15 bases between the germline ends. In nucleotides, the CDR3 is TGCGCCAGCAGCTTGATCCCAGGGACGGGTGAGACCCAGTACTTC. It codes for CASSLIPGTGETQYF.

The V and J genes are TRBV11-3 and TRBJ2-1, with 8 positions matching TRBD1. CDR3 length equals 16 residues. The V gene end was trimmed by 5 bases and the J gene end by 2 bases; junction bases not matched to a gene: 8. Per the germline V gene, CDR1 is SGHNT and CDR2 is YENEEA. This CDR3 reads CASSARTGPPYNEQFF. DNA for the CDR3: TGTGCCAGCAGCGCTCGGACAGGGCCACCCTACAATGAGCAGTTCTTC.

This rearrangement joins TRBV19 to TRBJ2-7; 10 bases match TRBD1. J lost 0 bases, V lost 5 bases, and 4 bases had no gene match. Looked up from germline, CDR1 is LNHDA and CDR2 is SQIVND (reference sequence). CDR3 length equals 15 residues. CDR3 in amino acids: CASSVGQGSSYEQYF. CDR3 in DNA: TGTGCCAGTAGTGTGGGACAGGGGAGCTCCTACGAGCAGTACTTC.

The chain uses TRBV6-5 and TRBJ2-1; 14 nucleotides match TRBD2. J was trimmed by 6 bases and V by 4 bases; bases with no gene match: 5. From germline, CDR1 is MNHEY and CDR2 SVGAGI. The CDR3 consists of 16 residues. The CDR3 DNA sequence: TGTGCCAGCAGTTTGAGGACTAGCGGGAGGTTCAATGAGCAGTTCTTC. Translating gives CASSLRTSGRFNEQFF.

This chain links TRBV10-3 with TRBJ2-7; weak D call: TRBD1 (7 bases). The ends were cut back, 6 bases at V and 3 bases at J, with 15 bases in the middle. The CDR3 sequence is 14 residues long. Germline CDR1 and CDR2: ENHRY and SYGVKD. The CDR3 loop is CAIRAGGLVYEQYF. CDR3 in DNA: TGTGCCATCAGGGCAGGGGGGCTGGTCTACGAGCAGTACTTC.

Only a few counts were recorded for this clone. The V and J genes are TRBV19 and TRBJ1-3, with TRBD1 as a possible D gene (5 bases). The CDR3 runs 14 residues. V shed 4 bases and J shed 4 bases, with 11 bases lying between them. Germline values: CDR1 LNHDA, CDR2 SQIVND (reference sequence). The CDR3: CASSKTGLGNTIYF. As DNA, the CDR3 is TGTGCCAGTAGTAAGACGGGACTGGGAAACACCATATATTTT.

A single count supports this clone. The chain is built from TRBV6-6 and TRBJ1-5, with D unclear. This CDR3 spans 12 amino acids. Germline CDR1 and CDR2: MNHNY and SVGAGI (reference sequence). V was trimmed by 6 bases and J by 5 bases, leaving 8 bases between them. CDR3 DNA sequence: TGTGCCAGCAGCAAAGACTATCAGCCCCAGCATTTT. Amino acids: CASSKDYQPQHF.

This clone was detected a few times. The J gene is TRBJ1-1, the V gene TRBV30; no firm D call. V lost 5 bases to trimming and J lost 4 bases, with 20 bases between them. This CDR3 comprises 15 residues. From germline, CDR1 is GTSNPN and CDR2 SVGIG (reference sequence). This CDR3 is CAWHLDGRSGTEAFF. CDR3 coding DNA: TGTGCCTGGCATCTAGACGGTCGGAGTGGCACTGAAGCTTTCTTT.

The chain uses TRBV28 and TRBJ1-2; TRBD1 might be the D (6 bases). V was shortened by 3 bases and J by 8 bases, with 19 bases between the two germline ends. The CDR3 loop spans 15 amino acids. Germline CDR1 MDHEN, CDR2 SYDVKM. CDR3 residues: CASSLTRRGLGGYTF. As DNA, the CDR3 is TGTGCCAGCAGTTTGACCCGCAGGGGCCTTGGAGGCTACACCTTC.

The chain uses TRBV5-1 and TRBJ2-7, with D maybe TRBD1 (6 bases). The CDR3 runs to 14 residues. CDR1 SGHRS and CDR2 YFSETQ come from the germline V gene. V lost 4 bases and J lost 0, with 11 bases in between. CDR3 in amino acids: CASSRDTSSYEQYF. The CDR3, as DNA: TGCGCCAGCAGCAGGGACACAAGCTCCTACGAGCAGTACTTC.

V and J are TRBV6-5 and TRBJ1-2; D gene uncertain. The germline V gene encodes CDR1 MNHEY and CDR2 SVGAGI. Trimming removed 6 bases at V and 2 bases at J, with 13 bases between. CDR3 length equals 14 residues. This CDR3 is CASSRRPVNYGYTF. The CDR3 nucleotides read TGTGCCAGCAGCCGGAGGCCCGTCAACTATGGCTACACCTTC.

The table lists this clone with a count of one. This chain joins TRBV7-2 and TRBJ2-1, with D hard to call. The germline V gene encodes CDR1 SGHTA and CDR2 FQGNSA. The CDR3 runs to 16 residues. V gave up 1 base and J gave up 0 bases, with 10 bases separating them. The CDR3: CASSLVFLSSYNEQFF. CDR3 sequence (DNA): TGTGCCAGCAGCTTAGTCTTCCTGAGCTCCTACAATGAGCAGTTCTTC.

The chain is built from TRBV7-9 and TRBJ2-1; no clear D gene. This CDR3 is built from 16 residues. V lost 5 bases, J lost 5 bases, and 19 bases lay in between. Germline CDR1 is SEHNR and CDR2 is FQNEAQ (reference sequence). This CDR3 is CASSLTTPQRNNEQFF. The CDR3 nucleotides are TGTGCCAGCAGCCTAACGACTCCCCAAAGGAACAATGAGCAGTTCTTC.

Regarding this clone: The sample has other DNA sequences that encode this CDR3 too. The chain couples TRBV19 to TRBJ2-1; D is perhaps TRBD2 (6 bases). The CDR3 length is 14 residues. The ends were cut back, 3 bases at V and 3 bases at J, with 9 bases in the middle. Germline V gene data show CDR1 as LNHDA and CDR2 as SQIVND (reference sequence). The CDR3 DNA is TGTGCCAGTAGTATTGGAGGGAGCTACAATGAGCAGTTCTTC. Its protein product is CASSIGGSYNEQFF.

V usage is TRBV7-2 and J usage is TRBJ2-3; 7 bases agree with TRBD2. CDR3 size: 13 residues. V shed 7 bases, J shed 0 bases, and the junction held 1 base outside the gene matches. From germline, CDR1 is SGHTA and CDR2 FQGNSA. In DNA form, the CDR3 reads TGTGCCAGCATCGGGAGGAGCACAGATACGCAGTATTTT. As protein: CASIGRSTDTQYF.

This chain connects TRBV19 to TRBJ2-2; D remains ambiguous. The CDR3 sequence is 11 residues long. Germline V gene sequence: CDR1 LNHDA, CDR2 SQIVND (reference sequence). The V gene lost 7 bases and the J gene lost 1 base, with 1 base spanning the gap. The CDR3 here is CASMNTGELFF. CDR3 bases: TGTGCCAGTATGAACACCGGGGAGCTGTTTTTT.

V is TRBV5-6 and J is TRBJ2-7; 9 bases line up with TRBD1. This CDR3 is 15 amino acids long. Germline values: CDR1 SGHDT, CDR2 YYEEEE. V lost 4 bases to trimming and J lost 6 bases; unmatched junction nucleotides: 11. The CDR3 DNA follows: TGTGCCAGCAGCCCGCTGGACAGGGGCTCTTCCGAGCAGTACTTC. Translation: CASSPLDRGSSEQYF.

The CDR3 loop reads CAISESRGQVNYEQYF. In DNA, the CDR3 is TGTGCCATCAGTGAGTCGAGGGGACAGGTCAACTACGAGCAGTACTTC. The chain recombines TRBV10-3 with TRBJ2-7; 8 bases agree with TRBD1. V shed 0 bases, J shed 3 bases, and the junction held 7 bases outside the gene matches. Germline-derived CDR1 and CDR2 are ENHRY and SYGVKD. CDR3 length: 16 residues.